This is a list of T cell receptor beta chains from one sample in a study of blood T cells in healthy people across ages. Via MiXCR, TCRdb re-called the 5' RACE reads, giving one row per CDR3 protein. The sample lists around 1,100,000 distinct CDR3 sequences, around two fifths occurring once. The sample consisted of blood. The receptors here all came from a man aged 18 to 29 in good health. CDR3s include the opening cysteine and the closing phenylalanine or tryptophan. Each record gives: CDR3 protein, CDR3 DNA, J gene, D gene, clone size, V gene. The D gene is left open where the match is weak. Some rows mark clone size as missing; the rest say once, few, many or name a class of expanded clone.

CASSPSGGGFTEAFF	TGCGCCAGCAGCCCCTCGGGGGGCGGATTTACTGAAGCTTTCTTT	TRBJ1-1	.	few	TRBV5-1
CASRSSSGGFYNEQFF	TGCGCCAGCAGAAGTTCTAGCGGGGGATTTTACAATGAGCAGTTCTTC	TRBJ2-1	TRBD2	.	TRBV4-3
CASSQDLSGEQYF	TGTGCCAGCAGCCAAGATCTCAGCGGCGAGCAGTACTTC	TRBJ2-7	.	few	TRBV14
CATARDREIYGTEAFF	TGCGCCACTGCCCGGGACAGGGAAATATATGGCACTGAAGCTTTCTTT	TRBJ1-1	TRBD1	once	TRBV4-1
CSAREGTAYEQYF	TGCAGTGCTAGAGAAGGGACAGCCTACGAGCAGTACTTC	TRBJ2-7	TRBD1	.	TRBV20-1
CASSPGLQNTEAFF	TGCGCCAGCAGCCCGGGACTCCAGAACACTGAAGCTTTCTTT	TRBJ1-1	.	few	TRBV4-1
CASSSSSQATGGSREKLFF	TGCGCCAGCAGCTCGAGCTCCCAAGCAACAGGGGGCTCTCGCGAAAAACTGTTTTTT	TRBJ1-4	TRBD1	.	TRBV5-1
CAISGGTSIGETQYF	TGTGCCATCAGTGGGGGGACTAGCATAGGAGAGACCCAGTACTTC	TRBJ2-5	TRBD2	.	TRBV10-3
CSALSGTGDYGYTF	TGCAGTGCTCTTTCCGGGACAGGGGACTATGGCTACACCTTC	TRBJ1-2	TRBD1	few	TRBV20-1
CATSHGGGNTGELFF	TGTGCCACCAGCCATGGGGGGGGCAACACCGGGGAGCTGTTTTTT	TRBJ2-2	.	.	TRBV24-1
CSAPPGTGFSLVGETQYF	TGCAGTGCTCCCCCCGGGACAGGGTTTTCTCTAGTCGGAGAGACCCAGTACTTC	TRBJ2-5	TRBD1	.	TRBV20-1
CASSLEPLAGGLRNEQFF	TGTGCCAGCAGCTTAGAACCCCTAGCGGGGGGGCTTCGCAATGAGCAGTTCTTC	TRBJ2-1	TRBD2	few	TRBV11-2
CASSQEEVSDAQYF	TGTGCCAGCAGCCAAGAGGAGGTGTCAGATGCGCAGTATTTT	TRBJ2-3	.	.	TRBV4-2
CSGARLAGQYF	TGCAGCGGGGCCAGACTAGCGGGGCAGTATTTT	TRBJ2-3	TRBD2	.	TRBV29-1
CASSSLRQGRTGEPFF	TGTGCCAGCAGTTCTTTGAGACAGGGAAGGACGGGGGAGCCGTTTTTT	TRBJ2-2	.	.	TRBV6-2/TRBV6-3
CASRGQSYSNQPQHF	TGTGCCAGCAGGGGACAGTCCTATAGCAATCAGCCCCAGCATTTT	TRBJ1-5	TRBD1	few	TRBV6-1
CASSDQQKYTEAFF	TGTGCCAGTAGCGATCAACAGAAGTACACTGAAGCTTTCTTT	TRBJ1-1	.	.	TRBV19
CSARQTGVRNIQYF	TGCAGTGCTCGACAGACAGGGGTACGGAACATTCAGTACTTC	TRBJ2-4	TRBD1	few	TRBV20-1
CASSLAGPSSYEQFF	TGTGCCAGCAGCTTAGCGGGCCCTAGCTCCTACGAGCAGTTCTTC	TRBJ2-1	.	.	TRBV7-2
CASNLIVGEKLFF	TGTGCCAGCAACTTGATAGTGGGTGAAAAACTGTTTTTT	TRBJ1-4	.	.	TRBV2
CASSGQDGYTF	TGTGCCAGTAGTGGTCAGGATGGCTACACCTTC	TRBJ1-2	.	few	TRBV19
CASSQPGDDGDTQYF	TGCGCCAGCAGCCAACCTGGGGACGATGGAGATACGCAGTATTTT	TRBJ2-3	.	.	TRBV4-1
CASSLDREGYEQYF	TGTGCCAGCAGCTTAGACAGGGAGGGCTACGAGCAGTACTTC	TRBJ2-7	.	.	TRBV7-2
CASSVGPGNSQPQHF	TGTGCCAGCAGCGTAGGTCCAGGCAACTCTCAGCCCCAGCATTTT	TRBJ1-5	.	few	TRBV9
CSAKDLYGAVIGETQYF	TGCAGTGCTAAGGACCTTTACGGGGCCGTAATAGGAGAGACCCAGTACTTC	TRBJ2-5	.	few	TRBV20-1
CSAIGPAGDTQYF	TGCAGTGCCATCGGCCCGGCGGGGGATACGCAGTATTTT	TRBJ2-3	.	few	TRBV20-1
CSAKDRVVYEQYF	TGCAGTGCCAAGGACAGGGTGGTCTACGAGCAGTACTTC	TRBJ2-7	TRBD1	few	TRBV20-1
CASSQANPTDTQYF	TGCGCCAGCAGCCAAGCCAACCCTACTGATACGCAGTATTTT	TRBJ2-3	.	many	TRBV4-3
CAIEPAQNTGELFF	TGTGCCATCGAGCCTGCCCAGAACACCGGGGAGCTGTTTTTT	TRBJ2-2	.	once	TRBV10-3
CASSQDRGGFDNYGYTF	TGCGCCAGCAGCCAAGATCGGGGGGGCTTTGATAACTATGGCTACACCTTC	TRBJ1-2	.	few	TRBV4-1
CANSQETPGLASLIPYQFF	TGTGCCAACAGCCAAGAGACTCCGGGACTAGCGTCTCTTATCCCATACCAGTTCTTC	TRBJ2-1	TRBD2	.	TRBV3-1
CASSSRGLPSSPLHF	TGTGCCAGCAGCTCCAGGGGTTTGCCGAGTTCACCCCTCCACTTT	TRBJ1-6	.	.	TRBV7-9
CASSGSLAKQETQYF	TGTGCCAGCAGCGGGTCCTTAGCGAAACAAGAGACCCAGTACTTC	TRBJ2-5	.	.	TRBV12-3/TRBV12-4
CASSRLREGTEAFF	TGTGCCAGCAGTCGTCTGCGGGAGGGCACTGAAGCTTTCTTT	TRBJ1-1	.	.	TRBV7-2
CASTYRGRGPGEQYF	TGTGCCAGCACCTATCGCGGCAGGGGGCCCGGTGAGCAGTACTTC	TRBJ2-5	TRBD1	.	TRBV3-1
CASSFSGGTYGNNEQFF	TGTGCCAGCAGTTTTAGCGGGGGGACCTATGGAAACAATGAGCAGTTCTTC	TRBJ2-1	TRBD2	.	TRBV12-3/TRBV12-4
CASSQGGLTDTQYF	TGTGCCAGCAGCCAAGGGGGCCTCACAGATACGCAGTATTTT	TRBJ2-3	.	many	TRBV4-2
CASSQQGTGGPDTQYF	TGTGCCAGCAGTCAACAAGGGACAGGGGGCCCAGATACGCAGTATTTT	TRBJ2-3	TRBD1	.	TRBV6-4
CASSQVPGGTGELFF	TGCGCCAGCAGCCAAGTCCCTGGGGGAACCGGGGAGCTGTTTTTT	TRBJ2-2	.	.	TRBV4-1
CASSRGACEQYF	TGTGCCAGCAGCCGAGGCGCCTGCGAGCAGTACTTC	TRBJ2-7	.	.	TRBV7-2
CATSRDPRNTEAFF	TGTGCCACCAGCAGAGATCCCAGGAACACTGAAGCTTTCTTT	TRBJ1-1	.	few	TRBV15
CASSQDLGQGGQPQHF	TGCGCCAGCAGCCAAGATCTGGGGCAGGGCGGACAGCCCCAGCATTTT	TRBJ1-5	.	.	TRBV4-3
CASSPGGVYYGYTF	TGTGCCAGCAGCCCCGGGGGGGTGTACTATGGCTACACCTTC	TRBJ1-2	.	.	TRBV6-2/TRBV6-3
CASSADGATNEKLFF	TGTGCCAGCAGTGCGGACGGAGCAACTAATGAAAAACTGTTTTTT	TRBJ1-4	.	few	TRBV12-3/TRBV12-4
CSAREAGGGGELFF	TGCAGTGCTAGGGAAGCGGGGGGCGGCGGGGAGCTGTTTTTT	TRBJ2-2	TRBD2	once	TRBV20-1
CASSSWTTAHNEQFF	TGTGCCAGCAGCTCATGGACTACTGCCCACAATGAGCAGTTCTTC	TRBJ2-1	.	.	TRBV11-1
CASSGARDRTWGDTEAFF	TGTGCCAGCAGTGGGGCCCGGGACAGAACTTGGGGTGACACTGAAGCTTTCTTT	TRBJ1-1	TRBD1	many	TRBV2
CASSPGQGWGYTF	TGTGCCAGCAGTCCTGGACAGGGTTGGGGCTACACCTTC	TRBJ1-2	TRBD1	.	TRBV6-1
CASSYLGRADLAKNIQYF	TGTGCCAGCTCCTACCTTGGGAGGGCAGACCTAGCCAAAAACATTCAGTACTTC	TRBJ2-4	TRBD2	.	TRBV2
CASSDGRLYGYTF	TGTGCCAGCAGTGACGGCAGACTCTATGGCTACACCTTC	TRBJ1-2	.	.	TRBV6-2/TRBV6-3
CASSLARTSGASTDTQYF	TGTGCCAGCAGCTTAGCGCGGACTAGCGGGGCTAGCACAGATACGCAGTATTTT	TRBJ2-3	TRBD2	few	TRBV7-2
CASSPTGISNQPQHF	TGTGCCAGCAGCCCGACAGGTATTAGCAATCAGCCCCAGCATTTT	TRBJ1-5	.	few	TRBV7-2
CASSLAQTRTDTQYF	TGTGCCAGCAGCTTAGCCCAGACAAGGACAGATACGCAGTATTTT	TRBJ2-3	.	few	TRBV7-9
CASSESLGTPVRQYF	TGTGCCAGCAGTGAATCCCTAGGGACTCCTGTCAGGCAGTATTTT	TRBJ2-3	.	many	TRBV25-1